There are many counts of the clone carrying this T cell receptor (beta chain). Its antigen is currently unknown. Four subsets defined by CD45RA and CD27 were sorted after CD3, CD4, CD8 and live/dead staining. The beta constant-region primer was an equimolar mix of two oligonucleotides covering TRBC1 and TRBC2. The ligated cDNA underwent four PCR rounds using SP2 and nested alpha and beta constant-region primers. One entry per CDR3 protein, called by TCRdb with MiXCR from the UMI-ligation and nested PCR reads. In the table there are some 83,000 distinct CDR3 sequences, approximately 14% of which are singletons. The sample belongs to a study of naive and memory T cell subsets. General study results and limits: Naive and memory repertoire findings lacked a ground truth for validation. A clonotype means one alpha or beta sequence, not an alpha/beta pair.

The receptor comes from a human donor in good health. The source material was central memory CD4+ T cells from blood.

The CDR3 here is CSARDRAGADNEQFF. CDR3 in DNA: TGCAGTGCTAGAGATCGAGCGGGAGCGGACAATGAGCAGTTCTTC. This sequence joins TRBV20-1 and TRBJ2-1; 8 nucleotides match TRBD2. CDR1 is DFQATT and CDR2 is SNEGSKA in the germline V gene (reference sequence). There are 15 residues in the CDR3. V lost 0 bases to trimming and J lost 5 bases; unmatched junction nucleotides: 6.